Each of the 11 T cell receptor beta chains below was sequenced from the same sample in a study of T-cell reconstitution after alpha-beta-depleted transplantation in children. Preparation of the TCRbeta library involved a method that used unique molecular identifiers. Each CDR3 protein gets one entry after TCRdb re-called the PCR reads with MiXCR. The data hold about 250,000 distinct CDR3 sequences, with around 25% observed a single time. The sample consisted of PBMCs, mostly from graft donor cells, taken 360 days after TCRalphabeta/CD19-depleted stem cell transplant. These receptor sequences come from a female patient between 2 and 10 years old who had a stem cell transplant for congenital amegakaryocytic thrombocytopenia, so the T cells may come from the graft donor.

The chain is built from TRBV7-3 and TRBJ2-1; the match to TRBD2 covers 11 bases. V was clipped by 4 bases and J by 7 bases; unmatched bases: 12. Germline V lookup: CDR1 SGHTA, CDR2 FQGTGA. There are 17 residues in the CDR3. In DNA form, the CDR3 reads TGTGCCAGCAGCTCCTTTAGCGGGAGGGCCGGAATAAATGAGCAGTTCTTC. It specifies CASSSFSGRAGINEQFF.

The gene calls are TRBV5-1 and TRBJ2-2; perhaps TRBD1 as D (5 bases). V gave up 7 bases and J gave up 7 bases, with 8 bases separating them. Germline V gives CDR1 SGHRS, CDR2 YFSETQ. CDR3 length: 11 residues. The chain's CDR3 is CASGQGGELFF. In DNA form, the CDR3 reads TGCGCCAGCGGTCAGGGCGGGGAGCTGTTTTTT.

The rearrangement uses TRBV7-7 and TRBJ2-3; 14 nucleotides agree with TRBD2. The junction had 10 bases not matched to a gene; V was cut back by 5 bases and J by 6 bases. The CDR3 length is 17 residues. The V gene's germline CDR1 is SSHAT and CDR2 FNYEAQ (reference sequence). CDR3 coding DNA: TGTGCCAGCAGCCCGCGGACTAGCGGGAGGATGTCCGATACGCAGTATTTT. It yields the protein CASSPRTSGRMSDTQYF.

The CDR3 spells CAISGIGSYEQYF. CDR3 DNA sequence: TGTGCCATCAGTGGAATTGGTTCCTACGAGCAGTACTTC. The rearrangement uses TRBV10-3 and TRBJ2-7, with D unresolved. The CDR3 has 13 amino acids. Trimming removed 4 bases at V and 1 base at J, with 8 bases between. The germline V gene encodes CDR1 ENHRY and CDR2 SYGVKD.

The CDR3 loop reads CASSLGLPGEQYF. The CDR3 nucleotides are TGCGCCAGCAGCTTGGGACTACCCGGCGAGCAGTACTTC. J is TRBJ2-7 and V is TRBV5-1; tentatively, D is TRBD2 (5 bases). This CDR3 has 13 amino acids. Trimming left V 0 bases short and J 6 bases short, with 10 bases between. The germline V gene encodes CDR1 SGHRS and CDR2 YFSETQ. Supplemented by reference TRBV5-1 and TRBJ2-7, the full variable domain reads KAGVTQTPRYLIKTRGQQVTLSCSPISGHRSVSWYQQTPGQGLQFLFEYFSETQRNKGNFPGRFSGRQFSNSRSEMNVSTLELGDSALYLCASSLGLPGEQYFGPGTRLTVT.

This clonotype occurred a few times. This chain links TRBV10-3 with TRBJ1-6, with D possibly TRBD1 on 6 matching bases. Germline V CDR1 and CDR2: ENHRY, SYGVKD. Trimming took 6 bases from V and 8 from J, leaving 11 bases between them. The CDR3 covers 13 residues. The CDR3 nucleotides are TGTGCCATCAGATCACAGGGTTATTCACCCCTCCACTTT. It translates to CAIRSQGYSPLHF.

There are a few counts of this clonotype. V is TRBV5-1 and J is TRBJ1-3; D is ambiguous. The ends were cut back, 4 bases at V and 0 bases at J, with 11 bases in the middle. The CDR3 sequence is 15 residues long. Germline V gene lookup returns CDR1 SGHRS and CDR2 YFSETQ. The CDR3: CASSPAPSSGNTIYF. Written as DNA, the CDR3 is TGCGCCAGCAGCCCCGCACCTTCCTCTGGAAACACCATATATTTT.

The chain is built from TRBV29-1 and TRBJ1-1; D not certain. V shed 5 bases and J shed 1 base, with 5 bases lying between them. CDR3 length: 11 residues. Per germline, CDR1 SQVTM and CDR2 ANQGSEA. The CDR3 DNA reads TGCAGCGTTCAAGGGAACACTGAAGCTTTCTTT. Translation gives CSVQGNTEAFF.

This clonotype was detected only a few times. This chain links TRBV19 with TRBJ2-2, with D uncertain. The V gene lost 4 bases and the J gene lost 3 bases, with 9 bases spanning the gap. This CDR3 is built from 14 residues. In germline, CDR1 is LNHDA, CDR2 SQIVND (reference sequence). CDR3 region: CASSTGLHTGELFF. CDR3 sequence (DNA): TGTGCCAGTAGTACCGGGCTCCACACCGGGGAGCTGTTTTTT.

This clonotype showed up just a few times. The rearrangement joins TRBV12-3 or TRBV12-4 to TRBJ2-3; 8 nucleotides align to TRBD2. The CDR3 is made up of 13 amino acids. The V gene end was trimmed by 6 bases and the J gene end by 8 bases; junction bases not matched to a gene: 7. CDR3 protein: CASSYGGASTQYF. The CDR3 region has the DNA TGTGCCAGCAGCTACGGGGGGGCAAGTACGCAGTATTTT.

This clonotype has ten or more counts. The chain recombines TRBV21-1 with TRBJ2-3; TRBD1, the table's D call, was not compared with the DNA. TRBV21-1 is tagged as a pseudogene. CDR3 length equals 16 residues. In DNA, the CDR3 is TGTGCCAGCAGCCACCGACAGATTCTACGCACAGATACGCAGTATTTT. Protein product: CASSHRQILRTDTQYF.